This entry is about one T cell receptor (beta chain). The V gene lost 3 bases and the J gene lost 5 bases, with 4 bases spanning the gap. The length of the CDR3 is 11 residues. This specimen comes from a study of blood T cell repertoires in COVID-19. Looking at the study overall: The cDNA or gDNA used as material had been derived from T cells, B-cell-depleted T cells, or PBMCs.

As processed by the authors: The authors estimated nucleated cell counts from reference gene primer amplification. Using immunoSEQ multiplex PCR, the repertoire was profiled, and TCRdb retains in-frame clones only, with some absent. The V and J calls and clone size are taken from that table; D and trimming were inferred from the DNA. The data show roughly 220,000 clones, about 85% seen once. This receptor was obtained from a man aged 25-45 years with active or convalescent COVID-19. The rearrangement joins TRBV12-3 or TRBV12-4 to TRBJ2-5; no definite D call. Sequenced sample: peripheral blood. CDR3 residues: CASSFVETQYF. Here the CDR3 DNA reads TGTGCCAGCAGTTTCGTGGAGACCCAGTACTTC.